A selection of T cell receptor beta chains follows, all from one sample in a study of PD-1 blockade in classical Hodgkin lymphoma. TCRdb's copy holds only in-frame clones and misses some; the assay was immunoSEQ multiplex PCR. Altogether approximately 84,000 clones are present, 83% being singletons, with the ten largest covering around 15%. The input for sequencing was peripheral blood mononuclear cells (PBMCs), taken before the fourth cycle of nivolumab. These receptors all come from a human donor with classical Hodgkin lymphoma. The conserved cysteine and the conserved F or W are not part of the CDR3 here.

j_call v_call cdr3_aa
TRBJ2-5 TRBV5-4 ASSLGLRTSREETQY
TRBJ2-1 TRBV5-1 ASSSDTSYNEQF
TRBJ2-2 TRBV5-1 ASSSQGGTGELF
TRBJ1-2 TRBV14 ASSQGYRVNGYT
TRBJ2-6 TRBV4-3 ASSQGPTGGTGANVLT
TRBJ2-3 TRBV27 ASSWGGDTQY
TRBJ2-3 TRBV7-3 ASSLLGLGDTQY
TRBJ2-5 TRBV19 ASSPVGTPQETQY
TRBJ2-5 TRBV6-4 ASSETGRGTQY
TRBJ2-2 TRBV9 ASSVGDYTGELF
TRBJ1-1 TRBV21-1 ASSKGTDQNTEAF
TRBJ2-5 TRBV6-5 ASSYSPFGETQY
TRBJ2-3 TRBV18 ASSPIPSGMTDTQY
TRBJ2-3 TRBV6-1 ASSDQAGGHADTQY
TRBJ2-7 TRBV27 ASSLTGSEQY
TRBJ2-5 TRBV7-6 ASSLGTSGKGETQY
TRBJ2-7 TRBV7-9 ASTSSSNLYEQY
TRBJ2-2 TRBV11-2 ASSRGLADTGELF
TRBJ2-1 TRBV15 ATGTGGGRRHEQF
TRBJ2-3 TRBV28 ASSLGPKGNTQY
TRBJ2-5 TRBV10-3 AISGGQGETQY
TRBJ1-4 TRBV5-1 ASSRWGPDEKLF
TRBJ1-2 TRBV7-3 ASSLTGNEGYT
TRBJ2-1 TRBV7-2 ASSSASGRGYNEQF
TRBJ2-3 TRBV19 ASSHRTEADTQY